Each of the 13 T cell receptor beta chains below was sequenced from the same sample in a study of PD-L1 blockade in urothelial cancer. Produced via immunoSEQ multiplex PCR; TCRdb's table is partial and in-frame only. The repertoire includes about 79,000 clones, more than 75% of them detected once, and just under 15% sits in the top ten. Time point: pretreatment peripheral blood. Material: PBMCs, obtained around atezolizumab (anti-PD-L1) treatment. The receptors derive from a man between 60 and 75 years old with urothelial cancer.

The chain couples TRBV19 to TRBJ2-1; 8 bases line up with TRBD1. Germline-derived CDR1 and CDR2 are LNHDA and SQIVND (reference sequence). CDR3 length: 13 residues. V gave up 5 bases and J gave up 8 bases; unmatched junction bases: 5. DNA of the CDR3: TGTGCCAGTAGTTCGGACAGGGTACATGAGCAGTTCTTC. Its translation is CASSSDRVHEQFF.

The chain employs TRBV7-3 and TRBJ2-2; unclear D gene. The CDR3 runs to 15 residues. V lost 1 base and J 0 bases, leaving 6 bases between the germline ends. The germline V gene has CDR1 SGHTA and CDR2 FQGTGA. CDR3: CASSLSTANTGELFF. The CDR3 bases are TGTGCCAGCAGCTTAAGTACGGCGAACACCGGGGAGCTGTTTTTT.

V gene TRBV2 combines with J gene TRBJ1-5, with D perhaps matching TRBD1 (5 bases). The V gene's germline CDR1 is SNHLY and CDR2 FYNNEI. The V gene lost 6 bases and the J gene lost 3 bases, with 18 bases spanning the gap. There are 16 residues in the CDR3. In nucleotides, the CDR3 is TGTGCCAGCAGCGCGCCTTTGGACACCCACAATCAGCCCCAGCATTTT. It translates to CASSAPLDTHNQPQHF.

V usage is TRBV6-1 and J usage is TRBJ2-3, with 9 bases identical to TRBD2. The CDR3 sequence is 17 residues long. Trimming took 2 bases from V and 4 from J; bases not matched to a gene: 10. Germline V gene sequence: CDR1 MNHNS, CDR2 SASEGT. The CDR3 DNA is TGTGCCAGCAGTGAACTCCGCGGCGGGGGGGCCTCAGATACGCAGTATTTT. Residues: CASSELRGGGASDTQYF.

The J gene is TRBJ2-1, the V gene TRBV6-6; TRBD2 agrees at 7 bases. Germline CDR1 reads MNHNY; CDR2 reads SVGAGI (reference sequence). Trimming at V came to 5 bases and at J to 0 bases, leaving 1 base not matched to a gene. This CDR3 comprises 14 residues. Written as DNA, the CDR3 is TGTGCCAGCAGTCGGACTAGCTCCTACAATGAGCAGTTCTTC. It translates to CASSRTSSYNEQFF.

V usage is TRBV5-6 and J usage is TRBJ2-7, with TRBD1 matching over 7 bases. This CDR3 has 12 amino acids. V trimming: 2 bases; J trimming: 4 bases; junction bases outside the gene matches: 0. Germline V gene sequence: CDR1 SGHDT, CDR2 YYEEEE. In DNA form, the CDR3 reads TGTGCCAGCAGCTTACAGGGGTACGAGCAGTACTTC. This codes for CASSLQGYEQYF.

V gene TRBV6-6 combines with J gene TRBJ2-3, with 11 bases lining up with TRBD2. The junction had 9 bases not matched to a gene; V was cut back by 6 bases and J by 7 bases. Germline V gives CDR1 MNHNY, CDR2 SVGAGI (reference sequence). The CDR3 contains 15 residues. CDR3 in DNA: TGTGCCAGCAGGGAACTAGCGGGGGTCAGGAATACGCAGTATTTT. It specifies CASRELAGVRNTQYF.

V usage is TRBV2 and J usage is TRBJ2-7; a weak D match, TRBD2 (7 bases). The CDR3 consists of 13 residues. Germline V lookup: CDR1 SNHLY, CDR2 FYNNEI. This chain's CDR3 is CARRGTMTGEQYF. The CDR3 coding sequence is TGTGCTCGGCGGGGGACAATGACGGGCGAGCAGTACTTC.

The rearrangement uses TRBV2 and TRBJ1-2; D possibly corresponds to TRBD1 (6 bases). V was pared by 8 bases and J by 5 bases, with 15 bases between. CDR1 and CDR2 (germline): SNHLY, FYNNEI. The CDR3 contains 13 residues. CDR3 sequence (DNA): TGTGCCAGCCGTGGACAGCTAAATTATGGCTACACCTTC. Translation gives CASRGQLNYGYTF.

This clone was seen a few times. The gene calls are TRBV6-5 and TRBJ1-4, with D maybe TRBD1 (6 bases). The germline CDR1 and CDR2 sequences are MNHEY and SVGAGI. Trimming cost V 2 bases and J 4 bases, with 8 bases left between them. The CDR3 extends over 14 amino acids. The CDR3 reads CASSYGQFNEKLFF. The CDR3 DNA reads TGTGCCAGCAGTTACGGACAGTTTAATGAAAAACTGTTTTTT.

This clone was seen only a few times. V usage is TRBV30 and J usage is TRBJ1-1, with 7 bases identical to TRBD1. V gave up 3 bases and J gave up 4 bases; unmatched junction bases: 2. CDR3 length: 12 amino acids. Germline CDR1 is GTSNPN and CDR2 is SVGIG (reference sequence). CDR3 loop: CAWRDRFTEAFF. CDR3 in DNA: TGTGCCTGGAGGGACAGGTTCACTGAAGCTTTCTTT.

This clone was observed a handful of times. The CDR3 DNA follows: TGTGCCAGCATCCGGGACAGGGGGCTCTACGAGCAGTACTTC. Its translation is CASIRDRGLYEQYF. The J gene is TRBJ2-7, the V gene TRBV2, with 12 bases lining up with TRBD1. V dropped 7 bases and J dropped 3; count of bases not matched to a gene: 4. Germline V gene data show CDR1 as SNHLY and CDR2 as FYNNEI. The length of the CDR3 is 14 residues.

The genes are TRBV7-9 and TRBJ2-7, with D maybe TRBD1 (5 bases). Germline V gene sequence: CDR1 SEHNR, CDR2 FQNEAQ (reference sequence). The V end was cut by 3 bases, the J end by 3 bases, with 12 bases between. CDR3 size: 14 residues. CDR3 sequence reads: CASSFREKVYEQYF. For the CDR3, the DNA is TGTGCCAGCAGCTTCAGGGAAAAAGTCTACGAGCAGTACTTC.